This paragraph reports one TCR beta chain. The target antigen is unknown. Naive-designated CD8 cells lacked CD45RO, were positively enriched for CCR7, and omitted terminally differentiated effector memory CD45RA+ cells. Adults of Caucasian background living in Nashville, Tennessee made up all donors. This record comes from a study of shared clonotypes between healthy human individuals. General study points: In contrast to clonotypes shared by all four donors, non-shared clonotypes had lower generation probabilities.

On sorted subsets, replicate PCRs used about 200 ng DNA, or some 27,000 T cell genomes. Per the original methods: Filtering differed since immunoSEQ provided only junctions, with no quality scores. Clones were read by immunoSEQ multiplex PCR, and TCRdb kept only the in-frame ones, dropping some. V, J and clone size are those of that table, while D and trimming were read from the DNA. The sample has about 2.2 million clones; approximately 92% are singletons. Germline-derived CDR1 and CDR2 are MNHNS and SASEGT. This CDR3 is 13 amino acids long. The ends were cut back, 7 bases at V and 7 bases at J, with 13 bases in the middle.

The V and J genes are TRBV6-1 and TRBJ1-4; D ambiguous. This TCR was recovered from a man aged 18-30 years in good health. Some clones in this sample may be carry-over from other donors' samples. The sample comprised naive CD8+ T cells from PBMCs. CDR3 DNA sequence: TGTGCCAGCAACCCAGACACATTTGAAAAACTGTTTTTT. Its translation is CASNPDTFEKLFF.